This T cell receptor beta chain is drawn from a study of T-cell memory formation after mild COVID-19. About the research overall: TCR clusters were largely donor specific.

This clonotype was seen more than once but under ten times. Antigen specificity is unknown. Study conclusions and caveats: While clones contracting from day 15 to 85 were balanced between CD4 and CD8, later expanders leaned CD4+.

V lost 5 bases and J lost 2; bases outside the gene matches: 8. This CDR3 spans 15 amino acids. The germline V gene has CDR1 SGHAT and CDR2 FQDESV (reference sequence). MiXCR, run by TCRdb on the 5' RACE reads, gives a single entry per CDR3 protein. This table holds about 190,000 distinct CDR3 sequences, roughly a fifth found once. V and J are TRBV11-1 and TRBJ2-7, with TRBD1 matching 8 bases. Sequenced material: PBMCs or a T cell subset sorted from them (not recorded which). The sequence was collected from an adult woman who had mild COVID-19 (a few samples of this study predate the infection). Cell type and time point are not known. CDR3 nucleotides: TGTGCCAGCAGCCCACGGACAGGGTCTACCTACGAGCAGTACTTC. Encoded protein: CASSPRTGSTYEQYF.